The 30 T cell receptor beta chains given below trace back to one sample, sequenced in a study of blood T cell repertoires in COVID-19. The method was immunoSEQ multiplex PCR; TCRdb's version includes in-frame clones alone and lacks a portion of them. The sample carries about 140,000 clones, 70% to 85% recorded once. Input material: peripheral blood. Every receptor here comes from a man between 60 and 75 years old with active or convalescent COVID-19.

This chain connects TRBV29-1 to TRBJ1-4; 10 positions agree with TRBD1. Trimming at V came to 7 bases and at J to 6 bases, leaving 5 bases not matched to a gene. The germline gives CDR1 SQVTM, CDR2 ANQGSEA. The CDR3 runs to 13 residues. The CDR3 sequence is CSGSGQGDEKLFF. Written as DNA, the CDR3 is TGCAGCGGCTCCGGACAGGGGGATGAAAAACTGTTTTTT. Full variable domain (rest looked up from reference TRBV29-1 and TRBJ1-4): SAVISQKPSRDICQRGTSLTIQCQVDSQVTMMFWYRQQPGQSLTLIATANQGSEATYESGFVIDKFPISRPNLTFSTLTVSNMSPEDSSIYLCSGSGQGDEKLFFGSGTQLSVL.

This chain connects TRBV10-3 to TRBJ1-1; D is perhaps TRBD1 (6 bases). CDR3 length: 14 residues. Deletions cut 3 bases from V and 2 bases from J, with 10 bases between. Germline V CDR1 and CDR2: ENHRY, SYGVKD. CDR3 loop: CAISDTGLNTEAFF. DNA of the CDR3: TGTGCCATCAGTGACACAGGGCTTAACACTGAAGCTTTCTTT.

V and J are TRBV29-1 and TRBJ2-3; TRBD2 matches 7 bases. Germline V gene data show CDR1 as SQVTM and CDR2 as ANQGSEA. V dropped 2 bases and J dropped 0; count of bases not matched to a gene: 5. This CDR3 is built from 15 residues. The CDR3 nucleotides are TGCAGCGTTGAAATAGGACTAGTGAGCACAGATACGCAGTATTTT. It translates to CSVEIGLVSTDTQYF.

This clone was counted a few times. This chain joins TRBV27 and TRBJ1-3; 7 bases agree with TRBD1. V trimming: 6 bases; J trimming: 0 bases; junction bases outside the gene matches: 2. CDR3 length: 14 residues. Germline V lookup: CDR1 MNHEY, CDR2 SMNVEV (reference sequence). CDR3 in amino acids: CASSRDSSGNTIYF. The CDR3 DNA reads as TGTGCCAGCAGCCGGGACAGCTCTGGAAACACCATATATTTT.

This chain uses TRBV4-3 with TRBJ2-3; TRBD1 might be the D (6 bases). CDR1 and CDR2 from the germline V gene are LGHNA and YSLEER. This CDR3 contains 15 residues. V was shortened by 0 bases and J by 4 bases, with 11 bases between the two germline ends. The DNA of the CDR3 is TGCGCCAGCAGCCAAGAATACGGACAGTCAGATACGCAGTATTTT. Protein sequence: CASSQEYGQSDTQYF.

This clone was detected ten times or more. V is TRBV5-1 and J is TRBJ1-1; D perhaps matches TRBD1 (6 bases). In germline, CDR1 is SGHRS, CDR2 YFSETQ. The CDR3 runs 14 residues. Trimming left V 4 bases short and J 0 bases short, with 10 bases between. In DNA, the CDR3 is TGCGCCAGCAGCCAGGGGAATATGAACACTGAAGCTTTCTTT. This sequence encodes CASSQGNMNTEAFF.

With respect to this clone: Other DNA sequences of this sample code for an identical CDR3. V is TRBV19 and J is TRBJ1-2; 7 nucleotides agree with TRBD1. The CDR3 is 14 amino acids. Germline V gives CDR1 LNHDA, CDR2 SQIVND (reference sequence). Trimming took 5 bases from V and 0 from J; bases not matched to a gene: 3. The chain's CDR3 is CASSSQGANYGYTF. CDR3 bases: TGTGCCAGTAGTTCGCAGGGGGCTAACTATGGCTACACCTTC.

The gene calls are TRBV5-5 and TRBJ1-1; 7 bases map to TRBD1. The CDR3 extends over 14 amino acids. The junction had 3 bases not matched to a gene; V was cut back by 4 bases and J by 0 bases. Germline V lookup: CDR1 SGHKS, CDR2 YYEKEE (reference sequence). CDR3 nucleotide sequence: TGTGCCAGCAGCACGGGACAGCTGAACACTGAAGCTTTCTTT. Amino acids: CASSTGQLNTEAFF.

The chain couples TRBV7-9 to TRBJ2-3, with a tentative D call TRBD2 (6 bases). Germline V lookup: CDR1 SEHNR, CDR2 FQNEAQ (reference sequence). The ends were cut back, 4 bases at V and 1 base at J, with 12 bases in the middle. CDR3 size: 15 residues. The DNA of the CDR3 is TGTGCCAGCAGCTCCCGCCGCGGGGGCACAGATACGCAGTATTTT. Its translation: CASSSRRGGTDTQYF.

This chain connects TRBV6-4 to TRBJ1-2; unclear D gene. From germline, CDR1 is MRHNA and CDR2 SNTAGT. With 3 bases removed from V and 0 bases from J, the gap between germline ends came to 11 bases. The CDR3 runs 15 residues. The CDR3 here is CASSETSTANYGYTF. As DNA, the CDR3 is TGTGCCAGCAGTGAAACGTCTACGGCTAACTATGGCTACACCTTC.

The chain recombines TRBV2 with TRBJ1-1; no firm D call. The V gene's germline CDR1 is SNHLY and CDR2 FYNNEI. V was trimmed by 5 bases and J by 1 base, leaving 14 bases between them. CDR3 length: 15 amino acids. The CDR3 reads CASSLSWGGNTEAFF. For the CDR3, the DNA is TGTGCCAGCAGTCTGTCCTGGGGAGGGAACACTGAAGCTTTCTTT.

In DNA, the CDR3 is TGCGCCAGCAGCCTCGGGGATATCAATCAGCCCCAGCATTTT. Protein sequence: CASSLGDINQPQHF. The chain is built from TRBV5-1 and TRBJ1-5; D ambiguous. Germline V gene data show CDR1 as SGHRS and CDR2 as YFSETQ. The CDR3 has 14 residues. Deletions cut 4 bases from V and 3 bases from J, with 11 bases between.

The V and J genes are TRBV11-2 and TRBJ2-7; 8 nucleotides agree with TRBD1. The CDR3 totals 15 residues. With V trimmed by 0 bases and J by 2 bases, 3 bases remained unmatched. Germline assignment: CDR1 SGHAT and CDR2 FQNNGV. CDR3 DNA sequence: TGTGCCAGCAGCTTAGAGGGACAGGAACCCTACGAGCAGTACGTC. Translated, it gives CASSLEGQEPYEQYV.

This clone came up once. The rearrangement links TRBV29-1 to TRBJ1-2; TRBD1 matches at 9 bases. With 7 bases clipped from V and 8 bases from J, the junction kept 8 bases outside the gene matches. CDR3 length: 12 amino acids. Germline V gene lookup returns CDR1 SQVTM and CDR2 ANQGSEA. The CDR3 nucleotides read TGCAGCGCCGGAACAGGGGGCGGCGGCTACACCTTC. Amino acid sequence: CSAGTGGGGYTF. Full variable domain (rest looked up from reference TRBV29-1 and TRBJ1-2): SAVISQKPSRDICQRGTSLTIQCQVDSQVTMMFWYRQQPGQSLTLIATANQGSEATYESGFVIDKFPISRPNLTFSTLTVSNMSPEDSSIYLCSAGTGGGGYTFGSGTRLTVV.

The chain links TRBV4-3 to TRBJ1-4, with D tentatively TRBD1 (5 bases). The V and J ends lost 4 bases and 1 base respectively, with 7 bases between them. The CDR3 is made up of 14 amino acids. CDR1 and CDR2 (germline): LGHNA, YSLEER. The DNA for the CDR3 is TGCGCCAGCAGCCTCGGACAAACTAATGAAAAACTGTTTTTT. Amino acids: CASSLGQTNEKLFF.

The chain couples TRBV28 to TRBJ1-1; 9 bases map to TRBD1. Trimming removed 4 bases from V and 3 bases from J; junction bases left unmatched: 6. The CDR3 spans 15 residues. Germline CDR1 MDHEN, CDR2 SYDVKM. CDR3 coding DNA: TGTGCCAGCAGTTCACCGACAGGGGGGGACACTGAAGCTTTCTTT. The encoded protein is CASSSPTGGDTEAFF.

CDR3 amino acids: CASSQDWRDSQNTEAFF. The CDR3 bases are TGTGCCAGCAGCCAAGACTGGCGGGACAGCCAGAACACTGAAGCTTTCTTT. This rearrangement joins TRBV14 to TRBJ1-1; 7 nucleotides align to TRBD1. This CDR3 is 17 amino acids long. The germline V gene has CDR1 SGHDN and CDR2 FVKESK. V lost 0 bases to trimming and J lost 1 base; unmatched junction nucleotides: 8.

As DNA, the CDR3 is TGCAGTGCTAGTGCAGGGGCGGATCACTATGGCTACACCTTC. Protein product: CSASAGADHYGYTF. V and J are TRBV20-1 and TRBJ1-2, with D tentatively TRBD1 (6 bases). The CDR3 has 14 amino acids. CDR1 and CDR2 from the germline V gene are DFQATT and SNEGSKA (reference sequence). Trimming stripped 3 bases from V and 3 bases from J, with 14 bases between.

The CDR3 DNA reads TGCGCCAGCAGCTTGAGACAGGGGGCAGGTGGCTACACCTTC. This gives the protein CASSLRQGAGGYTF. The chain couples TRBV5-1 to TRBJ1-2; 10 bases align to TRBD1. CDR3 length: 14 amino acids. The germline V gene has CDR1 SGHRS and CDR2 YFSETQ. The V and J ends lost 1 base and 7 bases, in that order; junction bases with no gene match: 4.

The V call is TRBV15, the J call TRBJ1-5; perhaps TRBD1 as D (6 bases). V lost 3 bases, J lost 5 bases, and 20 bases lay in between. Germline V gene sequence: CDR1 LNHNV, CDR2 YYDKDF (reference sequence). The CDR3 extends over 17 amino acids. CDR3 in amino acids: CATSRDINTGSHQPQHF. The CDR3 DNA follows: TGTGCCACCAGCAGGGATATAAATACAGGGTCGCATCAGCCCCAGCATTTT. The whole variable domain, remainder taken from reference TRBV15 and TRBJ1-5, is DAMVIQNPRYQVTQFGKPVTLSCSQTLNHNVMYWYQQKSSQAPKLLFHYYDKDFNNEADTPDNFQSRRPNTSFCFLDIRSPGLGDTAMYLCATSRDINTGSHQPQHFGDGTRLSIL.

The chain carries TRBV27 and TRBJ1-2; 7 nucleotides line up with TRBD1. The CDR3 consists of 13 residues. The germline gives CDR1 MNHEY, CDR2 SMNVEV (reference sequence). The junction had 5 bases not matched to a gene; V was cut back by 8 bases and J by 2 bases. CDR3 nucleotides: TGTGCCAGCTCCGGGACAGACAACTATGGCTACACCTTC. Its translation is CASSGTDNYGYTF.

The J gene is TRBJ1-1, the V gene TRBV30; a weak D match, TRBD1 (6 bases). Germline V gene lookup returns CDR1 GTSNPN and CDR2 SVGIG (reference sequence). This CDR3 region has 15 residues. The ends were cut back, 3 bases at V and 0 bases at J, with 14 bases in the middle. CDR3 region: CAWSPLDSLNTEAFF. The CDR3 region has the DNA TGTGCCTGGAGCCCCCTGGACAGTCTGAACACTGAAGCTTTCTTT. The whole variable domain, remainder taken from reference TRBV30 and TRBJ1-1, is SQTIHQWPATLVQPVGSPLSLECTVEGTSNPNLYWYRQAAGRGLQLLFYSVGIGQISSEVPQNLSASRPQDRQFILSSKKLLLSDSGFYLCAWSPLDSLNTEAFFGQGTRLTVV.

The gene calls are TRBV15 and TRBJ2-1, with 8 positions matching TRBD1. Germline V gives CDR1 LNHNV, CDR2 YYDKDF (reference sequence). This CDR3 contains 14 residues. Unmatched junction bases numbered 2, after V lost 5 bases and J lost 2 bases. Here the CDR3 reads CATSGQGTYNEQFF. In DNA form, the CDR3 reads TGTGCCACCAGCGGACAGGGAACCTACAATGAGCAGTTCTTC.

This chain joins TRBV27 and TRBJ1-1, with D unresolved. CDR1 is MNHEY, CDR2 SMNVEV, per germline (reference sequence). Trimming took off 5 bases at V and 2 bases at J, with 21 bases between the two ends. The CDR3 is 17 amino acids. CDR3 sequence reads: CASSLGVIGGINTEAFF. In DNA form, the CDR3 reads TGTGCCAGCAGTCTAGGAGTTATAGGAGGGATAAACACTGAAGCTTTCTTT.

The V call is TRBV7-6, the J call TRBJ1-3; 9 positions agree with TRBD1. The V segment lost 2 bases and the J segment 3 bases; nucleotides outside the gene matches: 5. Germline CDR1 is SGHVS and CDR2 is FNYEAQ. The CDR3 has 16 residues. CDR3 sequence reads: CASSLPGQGGGNTIYF. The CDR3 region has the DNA TGTGCCAGCAGCTTACCGGGACAGGGCGGTGGAAACACCATATATTTT.

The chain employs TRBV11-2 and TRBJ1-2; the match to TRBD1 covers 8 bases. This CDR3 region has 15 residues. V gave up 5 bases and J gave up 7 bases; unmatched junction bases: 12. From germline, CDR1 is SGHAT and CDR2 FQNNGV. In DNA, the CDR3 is TGTGCCAGCAGCGCCGCCCAGGGGGCTTCCTCTGGCTACACCTTC. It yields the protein CASSAAQGASSGYTF.

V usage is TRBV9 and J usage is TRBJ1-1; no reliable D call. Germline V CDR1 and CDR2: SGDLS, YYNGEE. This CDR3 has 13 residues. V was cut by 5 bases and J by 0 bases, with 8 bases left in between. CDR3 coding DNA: TGTGCCAGCAGTGGGAGCATGAACACTGAAGCTTTCTTT. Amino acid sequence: CASSGSMNTEAFF.

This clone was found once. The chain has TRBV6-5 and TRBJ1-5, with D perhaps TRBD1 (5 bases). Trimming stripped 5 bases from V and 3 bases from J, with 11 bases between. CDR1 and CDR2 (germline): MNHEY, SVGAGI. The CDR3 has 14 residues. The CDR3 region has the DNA TGTGCCAGCAGTCGGGGGGTATACAATCAGCCCCAGCATTTT. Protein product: CASSRGVYNQPQHF.

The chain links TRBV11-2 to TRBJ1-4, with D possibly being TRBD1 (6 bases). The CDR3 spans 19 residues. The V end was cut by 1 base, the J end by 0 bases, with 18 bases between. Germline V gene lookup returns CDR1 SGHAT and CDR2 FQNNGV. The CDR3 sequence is CASSLGVDRFTATNEKLFF. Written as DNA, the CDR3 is TGTGCCAGCAGCTTAGGAGTCGACAGGTTTACGGCAACTAATGAAAAACTGTTTTTT.

CDR3 sequence (DNA): TGTGCCAGCACCCAGGGGGCGGTTGAGCAGTTCTTC. It codes for CASTQGAVEQFF. The chain is built from TRBV25-1 and TRBJ2-1; 8 nucleotides agree with TRBD1. This CDR3 contains 12 residues. With 7 bases clipped from V and 9 bases from J, the junction kept 5 bases outside the gene matches. Germline V CDR1 and CDR2: MGHDK, SYGVNS.